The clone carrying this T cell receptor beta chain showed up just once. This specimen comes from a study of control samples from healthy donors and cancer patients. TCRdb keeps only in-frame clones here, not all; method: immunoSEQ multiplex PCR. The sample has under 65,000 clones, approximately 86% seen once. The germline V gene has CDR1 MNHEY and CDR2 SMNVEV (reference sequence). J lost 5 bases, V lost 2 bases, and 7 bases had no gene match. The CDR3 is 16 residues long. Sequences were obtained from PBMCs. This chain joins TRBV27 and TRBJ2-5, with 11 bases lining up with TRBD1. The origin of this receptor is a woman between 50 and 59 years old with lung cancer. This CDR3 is CASSLRGTGGRETQYF. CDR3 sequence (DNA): TGTGCCAGCAGTTTAAGGGGGACAGGGGGGAGGGAGACCCAGTACTTC.